The TCR beta chain described here comes from a study of response to subunit inactivated influenza vaccine. A note on this clonotype: Its matching antigen is unknown.

Study-wide findings and caveats: After each seasonal influenza vaccination, few new T cells are recruited, the authors suggested.

One entry per CDR3 protein results from TCRdb running MiXCR on the RT-PCR reads. The sample shows hundreds of thousands of distinct CDR3 sequences, approximately 14% of them seen only once. This TCR derives from a man aged 45 to 65 who received an inactivated influenza vaccine. The sample consisted of PBMCs from blood, taken about 13 days after vaccination.

The CDR3 is CASSPGTSAGELFF. The CDR3 bases are TGTGCCAGCAGTCCCGGGACTAGCGCCGGGGAGCTGTTTTTT. The genes are TRBV6-1 and TRBJ2-2; 10 bases line up with TRBD2. CDR1 is MNHNS and CDR2 is SASEGT in the germline V gene. The CDR3 covers 14 residues. J lost 6 bases, V lost 5 bases, and 3 bases had no gene match.